The source of this TCR beta chain is a study of T cells in Graves' hyperthyroidism and ophthalmopathy. Stable Graves' hyperthyroidism meant no ophthalmopathy progression within 18 months. PBMCs were derived from approximately 10 ml fresh peripheral blood. The investigators amplified TCR beta CDR3 regions from RNA transcripts. HTBI primers drove first-round RT-PCR of the TCR CDR3. Via MiXCR, TCRdb re-called the multiplex PCR reads, giving one row per CDR3 protein. Here the sample spans some 760,000 distinct CDR3 sequences, approximately 14% being singletons. Broader study findings: Researchers report that a 13 V-J model separated ophthalmopathy from stable hyperthyroidism. Most clonotypes expanded in the thyroid (above 0.001) were also present in blood.

The length of the CDR3 is 16 residues. Germline assignment: CDR1 SSHAT and CDR2 FNYEAQ (reference sequence). Trimming cost V 0 bases and J 4 bases, with 15 bases left between them. In this sample, this clonotype turned up many times. The antigen remains undetermined. The clonotype was recovered from a woman aged 18 to 35 with Graves' hyperthyroidism. The sample was blood. V and J are TRBV7-7 and TRBJ2-5; D is possibly TRBD2 (5 bases). CDR3 amino acids: CASSLAGVLGGETQYF. The CDR3 DNA reads as TGTGCCAGCAGCTTAGCCGGGGTACTAGGAGGAGAGACCCAGTACTTC.